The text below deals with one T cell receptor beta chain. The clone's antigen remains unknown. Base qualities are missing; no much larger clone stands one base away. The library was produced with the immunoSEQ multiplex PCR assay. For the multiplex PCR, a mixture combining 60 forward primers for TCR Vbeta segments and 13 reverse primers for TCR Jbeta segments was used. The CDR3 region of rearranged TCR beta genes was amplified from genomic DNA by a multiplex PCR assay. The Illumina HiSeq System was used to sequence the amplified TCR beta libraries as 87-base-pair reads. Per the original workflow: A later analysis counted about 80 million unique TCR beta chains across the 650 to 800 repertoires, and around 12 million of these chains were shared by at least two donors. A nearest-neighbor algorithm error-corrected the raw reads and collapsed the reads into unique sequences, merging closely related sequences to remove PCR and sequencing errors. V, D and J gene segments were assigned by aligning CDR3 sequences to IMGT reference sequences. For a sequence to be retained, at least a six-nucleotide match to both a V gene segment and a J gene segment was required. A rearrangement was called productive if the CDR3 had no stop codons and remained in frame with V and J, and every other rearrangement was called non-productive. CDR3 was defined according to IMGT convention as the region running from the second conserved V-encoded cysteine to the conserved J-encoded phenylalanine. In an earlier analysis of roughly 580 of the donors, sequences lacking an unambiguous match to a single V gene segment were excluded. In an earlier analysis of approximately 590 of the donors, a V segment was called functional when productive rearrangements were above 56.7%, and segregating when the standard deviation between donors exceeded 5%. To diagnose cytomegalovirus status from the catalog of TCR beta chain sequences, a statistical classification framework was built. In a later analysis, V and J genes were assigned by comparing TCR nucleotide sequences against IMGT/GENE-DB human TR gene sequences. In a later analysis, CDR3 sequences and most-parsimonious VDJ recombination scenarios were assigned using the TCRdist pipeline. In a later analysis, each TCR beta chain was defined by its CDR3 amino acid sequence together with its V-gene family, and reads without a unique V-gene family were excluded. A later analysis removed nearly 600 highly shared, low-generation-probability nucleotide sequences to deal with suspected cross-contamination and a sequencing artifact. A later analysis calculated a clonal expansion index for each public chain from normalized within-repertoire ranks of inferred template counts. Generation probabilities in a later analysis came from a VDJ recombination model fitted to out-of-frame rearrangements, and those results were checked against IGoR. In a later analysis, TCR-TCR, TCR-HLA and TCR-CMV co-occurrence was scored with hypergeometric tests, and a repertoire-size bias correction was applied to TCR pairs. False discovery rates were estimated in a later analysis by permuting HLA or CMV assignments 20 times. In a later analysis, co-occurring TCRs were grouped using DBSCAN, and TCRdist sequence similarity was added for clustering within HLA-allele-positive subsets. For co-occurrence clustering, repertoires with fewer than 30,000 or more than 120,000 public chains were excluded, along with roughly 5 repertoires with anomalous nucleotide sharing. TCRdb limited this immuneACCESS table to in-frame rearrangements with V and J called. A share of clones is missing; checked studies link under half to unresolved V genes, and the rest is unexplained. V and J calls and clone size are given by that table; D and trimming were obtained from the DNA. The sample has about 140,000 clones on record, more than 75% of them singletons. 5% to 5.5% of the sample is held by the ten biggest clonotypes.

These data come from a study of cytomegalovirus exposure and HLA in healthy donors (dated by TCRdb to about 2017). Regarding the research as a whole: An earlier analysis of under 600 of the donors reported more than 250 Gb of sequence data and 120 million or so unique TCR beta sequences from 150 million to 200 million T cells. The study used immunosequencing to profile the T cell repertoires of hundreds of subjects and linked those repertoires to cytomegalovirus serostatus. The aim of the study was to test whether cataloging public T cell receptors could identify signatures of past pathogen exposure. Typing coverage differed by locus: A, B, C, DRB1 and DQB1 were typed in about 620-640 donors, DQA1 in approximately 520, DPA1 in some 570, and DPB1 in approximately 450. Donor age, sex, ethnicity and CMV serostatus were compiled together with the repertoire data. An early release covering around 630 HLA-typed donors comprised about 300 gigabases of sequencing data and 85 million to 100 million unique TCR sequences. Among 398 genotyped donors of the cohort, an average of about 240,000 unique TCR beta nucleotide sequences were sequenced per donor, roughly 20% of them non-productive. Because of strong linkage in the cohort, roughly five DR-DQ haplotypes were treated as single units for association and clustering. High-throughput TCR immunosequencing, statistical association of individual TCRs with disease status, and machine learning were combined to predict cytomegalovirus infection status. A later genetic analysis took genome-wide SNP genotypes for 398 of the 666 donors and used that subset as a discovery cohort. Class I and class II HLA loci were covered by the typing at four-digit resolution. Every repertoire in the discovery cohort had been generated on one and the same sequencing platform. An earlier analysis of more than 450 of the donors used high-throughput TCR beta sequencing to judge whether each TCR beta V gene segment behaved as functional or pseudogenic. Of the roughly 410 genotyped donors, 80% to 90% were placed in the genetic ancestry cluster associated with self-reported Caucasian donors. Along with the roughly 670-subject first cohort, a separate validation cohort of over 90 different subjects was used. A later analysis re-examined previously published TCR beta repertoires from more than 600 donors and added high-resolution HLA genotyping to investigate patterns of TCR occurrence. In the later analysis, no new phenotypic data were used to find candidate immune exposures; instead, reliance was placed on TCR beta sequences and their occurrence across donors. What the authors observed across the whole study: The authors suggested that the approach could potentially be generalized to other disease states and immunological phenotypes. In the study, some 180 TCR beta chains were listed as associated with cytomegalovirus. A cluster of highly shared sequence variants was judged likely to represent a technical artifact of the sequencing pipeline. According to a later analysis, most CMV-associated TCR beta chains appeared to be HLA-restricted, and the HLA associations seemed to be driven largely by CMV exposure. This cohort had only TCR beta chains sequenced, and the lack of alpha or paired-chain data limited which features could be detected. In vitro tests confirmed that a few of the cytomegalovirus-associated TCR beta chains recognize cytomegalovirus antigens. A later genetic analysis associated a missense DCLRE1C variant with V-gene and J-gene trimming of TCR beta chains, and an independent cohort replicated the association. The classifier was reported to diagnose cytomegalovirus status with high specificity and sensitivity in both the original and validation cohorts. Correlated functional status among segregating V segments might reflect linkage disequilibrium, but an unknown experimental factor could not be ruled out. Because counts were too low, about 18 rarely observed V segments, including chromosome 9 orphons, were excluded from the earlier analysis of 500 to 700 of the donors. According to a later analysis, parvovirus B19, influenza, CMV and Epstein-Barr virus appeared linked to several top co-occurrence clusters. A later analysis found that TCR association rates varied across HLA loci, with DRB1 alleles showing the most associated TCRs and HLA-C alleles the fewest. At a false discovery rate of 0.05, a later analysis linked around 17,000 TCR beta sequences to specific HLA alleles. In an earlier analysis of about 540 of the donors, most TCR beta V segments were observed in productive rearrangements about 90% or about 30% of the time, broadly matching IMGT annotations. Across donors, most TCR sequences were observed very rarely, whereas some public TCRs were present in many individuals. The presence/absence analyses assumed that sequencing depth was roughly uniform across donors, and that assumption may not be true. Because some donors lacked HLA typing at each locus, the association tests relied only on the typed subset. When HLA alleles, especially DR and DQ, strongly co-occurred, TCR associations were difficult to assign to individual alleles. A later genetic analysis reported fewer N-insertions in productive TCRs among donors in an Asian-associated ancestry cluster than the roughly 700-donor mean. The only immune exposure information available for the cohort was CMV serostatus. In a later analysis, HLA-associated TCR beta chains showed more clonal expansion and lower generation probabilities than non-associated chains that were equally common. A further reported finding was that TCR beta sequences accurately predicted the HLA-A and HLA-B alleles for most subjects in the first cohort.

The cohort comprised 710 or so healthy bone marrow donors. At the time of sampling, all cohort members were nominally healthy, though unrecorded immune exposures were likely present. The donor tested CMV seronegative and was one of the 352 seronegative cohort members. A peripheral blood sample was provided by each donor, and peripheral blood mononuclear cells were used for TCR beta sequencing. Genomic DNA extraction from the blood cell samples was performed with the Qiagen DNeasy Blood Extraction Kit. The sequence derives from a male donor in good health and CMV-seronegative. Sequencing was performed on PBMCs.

In nucleotides, the sequence is TGTGCCAGCAGCTCCATTACAGCAGAAAACATTCAGTACTTC. Its amino acids are CASSSITAENIQYF. The sequence links TRBV5-6 to TRBJ2-4, with the D segment identity uncertain. CDR1 and CDR2, per the germline V gene, are SGHDT and YYEEEE. At the junction V is shortened by 3 bases and J by 5 bases, with 12 bases in between. Reading from cysteine to phenylalanine, the CDR3 counts 14 amino acids. Kept here is only the CDR3 DNA, which spans 42 bases and is read in frame from base 1. The full variable domain, completed from the reference TRBV5-6 and TRBJ2-4 proteins outside the CDR3, reads DAGVTQSPTHLIKTRGQQVTLRCSPKSGHDTVSWYQQALGQGPQFIFQYYEEEERQRGNFPDRFSGHQFPNYSSELNVNALLLGDSALYLCASSSITAENIQYFGAGTRLSVL.